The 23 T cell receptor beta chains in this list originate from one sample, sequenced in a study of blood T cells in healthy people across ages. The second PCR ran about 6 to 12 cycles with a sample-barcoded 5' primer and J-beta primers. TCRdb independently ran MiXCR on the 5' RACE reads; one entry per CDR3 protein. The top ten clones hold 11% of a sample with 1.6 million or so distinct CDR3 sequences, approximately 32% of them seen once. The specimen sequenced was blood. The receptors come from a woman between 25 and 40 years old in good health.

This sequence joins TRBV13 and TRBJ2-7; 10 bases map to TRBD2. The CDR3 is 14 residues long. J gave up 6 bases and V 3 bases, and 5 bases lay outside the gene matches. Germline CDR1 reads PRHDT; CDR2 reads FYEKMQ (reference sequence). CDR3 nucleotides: TGTGCCAGCAGCTTCCTTAGCGGGAGGCCCGAGCAGTACTTC. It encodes CASSFLSGRPEQYF.

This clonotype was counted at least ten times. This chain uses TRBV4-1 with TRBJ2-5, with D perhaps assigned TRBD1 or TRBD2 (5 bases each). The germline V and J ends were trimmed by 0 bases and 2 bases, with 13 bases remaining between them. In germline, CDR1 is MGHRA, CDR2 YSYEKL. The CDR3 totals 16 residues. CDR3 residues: CASSQEFGTAQETQYF. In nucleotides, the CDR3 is TGCGCCAGCAGCCAAGAATTTGGGACGGCACAAGAGACCCAGTACTTC.

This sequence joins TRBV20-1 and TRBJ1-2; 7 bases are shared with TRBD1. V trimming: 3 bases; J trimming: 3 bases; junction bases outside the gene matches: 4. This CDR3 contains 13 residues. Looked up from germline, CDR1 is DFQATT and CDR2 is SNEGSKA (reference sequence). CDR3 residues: CSASKGADYGYTF. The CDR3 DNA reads TGCAGTGCTAGTAAGGGGGCGGACTATGGCTACACCTTC.

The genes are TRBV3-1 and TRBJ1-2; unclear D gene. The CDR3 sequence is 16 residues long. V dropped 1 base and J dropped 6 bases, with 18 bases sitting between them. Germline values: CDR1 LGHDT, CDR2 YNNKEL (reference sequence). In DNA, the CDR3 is TGTGCCAGCAGCCAAGCGGTGGTCCGGACCCGGGATGGCTACACCTTC. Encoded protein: CASSQAVVRTRDGYTF.

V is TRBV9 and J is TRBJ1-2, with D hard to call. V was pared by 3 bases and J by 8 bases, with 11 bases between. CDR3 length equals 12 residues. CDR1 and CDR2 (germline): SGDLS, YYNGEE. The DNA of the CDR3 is TGTGCCAGCAGCGCCCCAGCTGGGGGCTACACCTTC. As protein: CASSAPAGGYTF.

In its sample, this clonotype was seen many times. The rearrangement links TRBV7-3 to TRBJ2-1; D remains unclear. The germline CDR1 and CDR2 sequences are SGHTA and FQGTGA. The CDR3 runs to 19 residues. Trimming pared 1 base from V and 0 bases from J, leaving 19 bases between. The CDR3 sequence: CASSLSGQPPFSSYNEQFF. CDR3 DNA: TGTGCCAGCAGCTTAAGTGGGCAGCCACCCTTTAGCTCCTACAATGAGCAGTTCTTC.

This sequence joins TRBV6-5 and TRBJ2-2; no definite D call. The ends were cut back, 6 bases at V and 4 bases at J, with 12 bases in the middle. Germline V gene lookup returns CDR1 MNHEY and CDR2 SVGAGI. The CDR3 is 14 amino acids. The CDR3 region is CASRKKWITGELFF. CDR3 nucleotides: TGTGCCAGCAGGAAAAAATGGATCACCGGGGAGCTGTTTTTT.

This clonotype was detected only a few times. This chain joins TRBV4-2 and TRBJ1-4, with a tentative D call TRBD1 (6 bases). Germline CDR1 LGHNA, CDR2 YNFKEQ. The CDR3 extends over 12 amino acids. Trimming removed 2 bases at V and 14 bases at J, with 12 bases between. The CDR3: CASSQPGGALFF. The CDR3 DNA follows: TGTGCCAGCAGCCAACCTGGGGGGGCCCTGTTTTTT.

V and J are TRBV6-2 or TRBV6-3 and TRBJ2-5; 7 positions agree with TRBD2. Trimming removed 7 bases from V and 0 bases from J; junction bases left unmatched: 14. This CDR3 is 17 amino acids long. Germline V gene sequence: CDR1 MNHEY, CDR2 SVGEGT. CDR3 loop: CASTGAGRSRYQETQYF. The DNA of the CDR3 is TGTGCCAGCACCGGGGCCGGGAGGTCCAGGTACCAAGAGACCCAGTACTTC.

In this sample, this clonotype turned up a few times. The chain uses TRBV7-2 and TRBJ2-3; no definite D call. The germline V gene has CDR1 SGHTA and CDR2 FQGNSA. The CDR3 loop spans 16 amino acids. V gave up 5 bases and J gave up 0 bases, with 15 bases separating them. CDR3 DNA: TGTGCCAGCAGCGACCGCAAGTGGGCCAGCACAGATACGCAGTATTTT. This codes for CASSDRKWASTDTQYF.

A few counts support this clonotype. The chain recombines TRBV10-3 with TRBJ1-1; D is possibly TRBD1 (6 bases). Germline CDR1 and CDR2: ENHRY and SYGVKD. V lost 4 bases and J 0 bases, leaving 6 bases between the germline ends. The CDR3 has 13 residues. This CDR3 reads CAISGTVNTEAFF. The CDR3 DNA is TGTGCCATCAGTGGGACAGTGAACACTGAAGCTTTCTTT.

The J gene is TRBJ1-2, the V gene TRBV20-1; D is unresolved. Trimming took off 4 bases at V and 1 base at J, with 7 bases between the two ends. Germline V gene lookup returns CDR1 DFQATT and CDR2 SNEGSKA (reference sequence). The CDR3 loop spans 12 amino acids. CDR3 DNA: TGCAGTGCTACTCCGGTTAACTATGGCTACACCTTC. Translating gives CSATPVNYGYTF.

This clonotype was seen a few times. The CDR3 loop reads CASSSIRSGEDTQYF. For the CDR3, the DNA is TGTGCCAGCAGTTCCATCCGTTCAGGGGAAGATACGCAGTATTTT. The rearrangement uses TRBV28 and TRBJ2-3; possible D gene TRBD1, 6 bases. The CDR3 covers 15 residues. Germline lookup yields CDR1 MDHEN and CDR2 SYDVKM. Trimming left V 4 bases short and J 5 bases short, with 16 bases between.

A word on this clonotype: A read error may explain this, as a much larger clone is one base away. CDR3 sequence: CASSPLDATYNEQFF. In DNA, the CDR3 is TGCGCCAGCAGCCCTTTGGACGCAACCTACAATGAGCAGTTCTTC. The V call is TRBV4-1, the J call TRBJ2-1; no clear D gene. V lost 4 bases and J 2 bases, leaving 12 bases between the germline ends. This CDR3 spans 15 amino acids. The germline gives CDR1 MGHRA, CDR2 YSYEKL.

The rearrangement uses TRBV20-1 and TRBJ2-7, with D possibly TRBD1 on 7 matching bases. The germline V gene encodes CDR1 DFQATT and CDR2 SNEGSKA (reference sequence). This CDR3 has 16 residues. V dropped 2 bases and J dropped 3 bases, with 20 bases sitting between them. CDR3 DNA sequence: TGCAGTGCTAGAACCCCAAGGAGGGGGCCGGGCTACGAGCAGTACTTC. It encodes CSARTPRRGPGYEQYF.

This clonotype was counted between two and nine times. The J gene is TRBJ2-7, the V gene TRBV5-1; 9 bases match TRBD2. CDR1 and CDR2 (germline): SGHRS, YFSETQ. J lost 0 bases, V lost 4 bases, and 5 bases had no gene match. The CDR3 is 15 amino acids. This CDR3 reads CASSATSGRSYEQYF. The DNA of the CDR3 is TGCGCCAGCAGCGCCACTAGCGGGCGCTCCTACGAGCAGTACTTC.

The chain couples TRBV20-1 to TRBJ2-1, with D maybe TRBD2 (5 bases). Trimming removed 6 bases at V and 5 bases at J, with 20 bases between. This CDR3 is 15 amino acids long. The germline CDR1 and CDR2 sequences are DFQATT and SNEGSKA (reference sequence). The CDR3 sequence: CSAPTGRSGDNEQFF. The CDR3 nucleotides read TGCAGTGCCCCGACGGGAAGGAGTGGGGACAATGAGCAGTTCTTC.

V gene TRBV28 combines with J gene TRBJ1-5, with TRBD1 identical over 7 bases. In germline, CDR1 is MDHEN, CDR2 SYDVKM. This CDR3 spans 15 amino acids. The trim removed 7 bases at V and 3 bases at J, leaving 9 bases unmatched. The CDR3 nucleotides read TGTGCCAGCAAAAGTATTACAGGGGTCAATCAGCCCCAGCATTTT. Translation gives CASKSITGVNQPQHF.

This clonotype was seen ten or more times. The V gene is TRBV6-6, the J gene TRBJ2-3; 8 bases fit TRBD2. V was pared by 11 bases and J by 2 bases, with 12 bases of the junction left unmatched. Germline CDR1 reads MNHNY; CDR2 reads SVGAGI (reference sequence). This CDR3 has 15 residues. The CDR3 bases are TGTGCCTCGGGAGGGGGGATTCCTCCCACAGATACGCAGTATTTT. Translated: CASGGGIPPTDTQYF.

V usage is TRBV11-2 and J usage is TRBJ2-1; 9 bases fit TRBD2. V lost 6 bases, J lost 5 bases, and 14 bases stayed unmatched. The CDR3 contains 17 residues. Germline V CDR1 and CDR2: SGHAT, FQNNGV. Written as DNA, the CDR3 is TGTGCCAGCAGGGAGATTAAGGGGACTAGCAGTAACAATGAGCAGTTCTTC. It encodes CASREIKGTSSNNEQFF.

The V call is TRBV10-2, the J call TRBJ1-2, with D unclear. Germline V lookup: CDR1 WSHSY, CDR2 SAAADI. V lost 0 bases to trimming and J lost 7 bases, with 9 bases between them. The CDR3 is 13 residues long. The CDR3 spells CASSESEGSGYTF. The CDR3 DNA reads TGCGCCAGCAGTGAGTCTGAGGGTAGTGGCTACACCTTC.

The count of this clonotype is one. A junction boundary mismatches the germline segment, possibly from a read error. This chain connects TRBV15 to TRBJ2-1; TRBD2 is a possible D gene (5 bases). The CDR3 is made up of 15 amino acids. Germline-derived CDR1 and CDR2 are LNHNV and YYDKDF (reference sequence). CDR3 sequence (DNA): TGTGCCACCGGCAGAGAAGGGTGGATACGGGGTGAGCAGTTCTTC. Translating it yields CATGREGWIRGEQFF. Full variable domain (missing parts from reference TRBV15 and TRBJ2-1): DAMVIQNPRYQVTQFGKPVTLSCSQTLNHNVMYWYQQKSSQAPKLLFHYYDKDFNNEADTPDNFQSRRPNTSFCFLDIRSPGLGDTAMYLCATGREGWIRGEQFFGPGTRLTVL.

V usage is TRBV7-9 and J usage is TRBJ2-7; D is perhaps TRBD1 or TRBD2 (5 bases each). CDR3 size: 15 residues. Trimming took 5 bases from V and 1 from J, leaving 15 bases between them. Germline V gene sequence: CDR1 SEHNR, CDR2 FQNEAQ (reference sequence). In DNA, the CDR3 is TGTGCCAGCAGCCTCCGGGACCCTCGTTCCTACGAGCAGTACTTC. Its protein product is CASSLRDPRSYEQYF.